What follows are 11 T cell receptor beta chains derived from one specimen sequenced in a study of T-cell reconstitution after alpha-beta-depleted transplantation in children. Library preparation (for TCRbeta) was performed with unique molecular identifiers. TCRdb used MiXCR to reprocess the PCR reads, holding one entry per CDR3 protein. The table includes hundreds of thousands of distinct CDR3 sequences, roughly 17% detected once. Sequenced here: PBMCs from the stem cell graft donor, sampled from the stem cell graft. These TCRs come from a human donor who donated a stem cell graft to a child with acute myeloid leukemia.

In this sample, this clonotype turned up many times. The V and J genes are TRBV5-1 and TRBJ2-7, with 11 positions matching TRBD2. Per germline, CDR1 SGHRS and CDR2 YFSETQ. The length of the CDR3 is 14 residues. Unmatched junction bases numbered 5, after V lost 2 bases and J lost 7 bases. The CDR3 DNA reads TGCGCCAGCAGCTTCGGACTAGCGGGTACGGAGCAGTACTTC. The encoded protein is CASSFGLAGTEQYF.

At least ten counts were recorded for this clonotype. V and J are TRBV20-1 and TRBJ2-5; 8 nucleotides match TRBD2. Looked up from germline, CDR1 is DFQATT and CDR2 is SNEGSKA (reference sequence). Losses at the gene ends were 6 bases for V and 5 bases for J; bases not matched to a gene: 8. CDR3 length equals 13 residues. The CDR3 reads CSALSGARETQYF. The CDR3 DNA follows: TGCAGTGCCCTTAGCGGGGCCCGGGAGACCCAGTACTTC.

This rearrangement joins TRBV6-5 to TRBJ1-6; perhaps TRBD1 as D (6 bases). The CDR3 has 14 residues. Trimming stripped 2 bases from V and 4 bases from J, with 6 bases between. In germline, CDR1 is MNHEY, CDR2 SVGAGI. The CDR3 reads CASSYQGYNSPLHF. The CDR3 DNA reads TGTGCCAGCAGTTACCAGGGGTATAATTCACCCCTCCACTTT.

This clonotype has ten or more counts. This chain uses TRBV5-6 with TRBJ2-5; D perhaps matches TRBD1 (5 bases). V lost 0 bases and J lost 4, with 13 bases in between. Per the germline V gene, CDR1 is SGHDT and CDR2 is YYEEEE. CDR3 size: 15 residues. The CDR3, as DNA: TGTGCCAGCAGCTTGGGGTCAGGGTATCGAGAGACCCAGTACTTC. Translating gives CASSLGSGYRETQYF.

The chain recombines TRBV6-1 with TRBJ1-1, with D unclear. V lost 6 bases, J lost 3 bases, and 11 bases lay in between. CDR3 length: 13 amino acids. CDR1 MNHNS and CDR2 SASEGT come from the germline V gene. CDR3 protein: CASRRERDTEAFF. In DNA form, the CDR3 reads TGTGCCAGCAGACGCGAGAGGGACACTGAAGCTTTCTTT.

This clonotype was seen ten or more times. V is TRBV27 and J is TRBJ2-3; perhaps TRBD2 as D (5 bases). Germline lookup yields CDR1 MNHEY and CDR2 SMNVEV (reference sequence). The CDR3 spans 14 residues. Between the trimmed V and J ends, which lost 6 bases and 2 bases, there was a span of 12 bases. The CDR3 sequence is CASSPVRVTDTQYF. Here the CDR3 DNA reads TGTGCCAGCAGCCCTGTGCGGGTCACAGATACGCAGTATTTT.

In nucleotides, the CDR3 is TGTGCCAGCAGCTTAGATCGACAGCGTGGCTACACCTTC. Its protein product is CASSLDRQRGYTF. The chain combines TRBV11-2 with TRBJ1-2; D might be TRBD1 (5 bases). Germline CDR1 and CDR2: SGHAT and FQNNGV. The CDR3 sequence is 13 residues long. Trimming removed 0 bases from V and 7 bases from J, with 9 bases in between. The variable domain in full, completed from reference TRBV11-2 and TRBJ1-2, reads EAGVAQSPRYKIIEKRQSVAFWCNPISGHATLYWYQQILGQGPKLLIQFQNNGVVDDSQLPKDRFSAERLKGVDSTLKIQPAKLEDSAVYLCASSLDRQRGYTFGSGTRLTVV.

This chain uses TRBV21-1 with TRBJ2-2; TRBD1, as called in the table, went unchecked against the DNA. TRBV21-1 is flagged as a pseudogene. The CDR3 consists of 21 residues. The CDR3 DNA reads as TGTGCCAGCAGCAAAGGGACAGGGGAACCCTTTCTGACAAACCGGCCCGGGGAGCTGTTTTTT. Amino acid sequence: CASSKGTGEPFLTNRPGELFF.

This clonotype occurred many times. V and J are TRBV12-3 or TRBV12-4 and TRBJ2-7; 7 bases are shared with TRBD2. The V gene end was trimmed by 8 bases and the J gene end by 5 bases; junction bases not matched to a gene: 6. The CDR3 spans 12 residues. As DNA, the CDR3 is TGTGCCAGCGGGAATGGGAGGGACGAGCAGTACTTC. Residues: CASGNGRDEQYF.

This clonotype has a handful of counts. The rearrangement joins TRBV20-1 to TRBJ1-2; 11 nucleotides line up with TRBD1. Trimming at V came to 3 bases and at J to 4 bases, leaving 10 bases not matched to a gene. Germline assignment: CDR1 DFQATT and CDR2 SNEGSKA (reference sequence). The CDR3 runs 16 residues. The CDR3 protein is CSARLTRTGGLYGYTF. The CDR3 nucleotides read TGCAGTGCTAGGCTAACGAGGACAGGGGGCCTCTATGGCTACACCTTC.

This clonotype has only a few counts. The chain couples TRBV4-3 to TRBJ2-1; D may be TRBD1 (6 bases). The CDR3 covers 17 residues. The germline V gene encodes CDR1 LGHNA and CDR2 YSLEER. The V end lost 0 bases, the J end lost 4 bases, and 16 bases lay between the germline ends. The CDR3 bases are TGCGCCAGCAGCCAAGAGGGACACCCATCGGGGTACAATGAGCAGTTCTTC. Translated: CASSQEGHPSGYNEQFF.